A single sample gave rise to the 18 T cell receptor beta chains below, sequenced in a study of shared clonotypes between healthy human individuals. Repertoires were generated with immunoSEQ multiplex PCR, while TCRdb's copy carries only in-frame clones and drops some. The sample carries about 2.4 million clones, approximately 90% recorded once. Sample: naive CD4+ T cells sorted from blood. Described subset: CD45RA+ positively selected. These receptors all come from a man younger than 30 in good health.

This chain connects TRBV9 to TRBJ1-2; D is unresolved. Germline assignment: CDR1 SGDLS and CDR2 YYNGEE. Trimming cost V 0 bases and J 3 bases, with 15 bases left between them. The CDR3 spans 16 residues. CDR3 sequence (DNA): TGTGCCAGCAGCGTAGACCCGGAGGGAAAGTACTATGGCTACACCTTC. Translating it yields CASSVDPEGKYYGYTF.

The table lists this clone with a count of one. Other DNA sequences in this sample translate to the same CDR3. V usage is TRBV6-1 and J usage is TRBJ2-2; TRBD1 matches 8 bases. CDR3 size: 15 residues. Germline CDR1 reads MNHNS; CDR2 reads SASEGT. With 5 bases clipped from V and 1 base from J, the junction kept 3 bases outside the gene matches. The CDR3 loop is CASSRQGLNTGELFF. The DNA of the CDR3 is TGTGCCAGCAGTAGACAGGGGTTGAACACCGGGGAGCTGTTTTTT.

The V and J genes are TRBV5-1 and TRBJ2-7; 12 bases fit TRBD2. There are 16 residues in the CDR3. Germline loops: CDR1 SGHRS, CDR2 YFSETQ. V dropped 4 bases and J dropped 6; count of bases not matched to a gene: 11. The CDR3 sequence: CASSTTGTSGLGEQYF. DNA of the CDR3: TGCGCCAGCAGCACCACCGGGACTAGCGGGCTTGGCGAGCAGTACTTC.

The rearrangement links TRBV10-3 to TRBJ2-7, with 8 bases matching TRBD1. Germline lookup yields CDR1 ENHRY and CDR2 SYGVKD. V lost 4 bases to trimming and J lost 5 bases; unmatched junction nucleotides: 13. CDR3 size: 16 residues. CDR3 sequence (DNA): TGTGCCATCAGTGGTGTCCGTGTTGGACAGGGAAACGAGCAGTACTTC. Its translation is CAISGVRVGQGNEQYF.

As regards this clone: Other DNA sequences from this sample encode an identical CDR3 as well. V and J are TRBV6-5 and TRBJ1-1, with D possibly TRBD1 on 6 matching bases. With 6 bases removed from V and 5 bases from J, the gap between germline ends came to 7 bases. Germline assignment: CDR1 MNHEY and CDR2 SVGAGI. The CDR3 runs to 11 residues. The CDR3 DNA reads as TGTGCCAGCAGCAGGGGTACTGAAGCTTTCTTT. Protein product: CASSRGTEAFF.

Turning to this clone: The identical CDR3 is also encoded by other nucleotide sequences in the sample. This chain links TRBV18 with TRBJ1-5; the D gene is possibly TRBD1 (5 bases). Germline lookup yields CDR1 KGHSH and CDR2 LQKENI. The V gene lost 2 bases and the J gene lost 4 bases, with 9 bases spanning the gap. The CDR3 is 14 residues long. This chain's CDR3 is CASSPTGGNQPQHF. CDR3 bases: TGTGCCAGCTCACCAACAGGTGGAAATCAGCCCCAGCATTTT.

The V and J genes are TRBV28 and TRBJ1-1; 7 positions agree with TRBD1. Trimming took 1 base from V and 5 from J; bases not matched to a gene: 7. The CDR3 is made up of 15 amino acids. The V gene's germline CDR1 is MDHEN and CDR2 SYDVKM. CDR3 loop: CASSLSIQGRTEAFF. CDR3 sequence (DNA): TGTGCCAGCAGTTTATCTATACAGGGGAGGACTGAAGCTTTCTTT.

The chain combines TRBV10-3 with TRBJ2-6; TRBD2 matches at 9 bases. Trimming took 8 bases from V and 2 from J; bases not matched to a gene: 4. This CDR3 spans 15 amino acids. Germline V gene lookup returns CDR1 ENHRY and CDR2 SYGVKD. CDR3 DNA: TGTGCCATCGGTAGCGGGAGAGCTGGGGCCAACGTCCTGACTTTC. Translation: CAIGSGRAGANVLTF.

The chain joins TRBV7-2 to TRBJ1-5; D uncertain. The CDR3 length is 17 residues. Between the trimmed V and J ends, which lost 1 base and 1 base, there was a span of 14 bases. In germline, CDR1 is SGHTA, CDR2 FQGNSA. CDR3 sequence: CASSLGPRGLSNQPQHF. CDR3 nucleotides: TGTGCCAGCAGCTTAGGGCCCCGAGGGTTGAGCAATCAGCCCCAGCATTTT.

This clone has a handful of counts. CDR3: CAWRTGPYGYTF. CDR3 DNA sequence: TGTGCCTGGAGGACAGGGCCTTATGGCTACACCTTC. This rearrangement joins TRBV30 to TRBJ1-2, with TRBD1 matching over 7 bases. The CDR3 covers 12 residues. Germline CDR1 reads GTSNPN; CDR2 reads SVGIG (reference sequence). V lost 3 bases and J lost 5; bases outside the gene matches: 3.

The chain employs TRBV28 and TRBJ2-2, with D possibly TRBD2 on 5 matching bases. The CDR3 is made up of 13 amino acids. Germline-derived CDR1 and CDR2 are MDHEN and SYDVKM. Trimming stripped 1 base from V and 6 bases from J, with 6 bases between. The CDR3 protein is CASSLYGAGELFF. In DNA, the CDR3 is TGTGCCAGCAGTTTATACGGGGCCGGGGAGCTGTTTTTT.

The chain carries TRBV6-1 and TRBJ2-3, with 11 bases fitting TRBD2. The CDR3 length is 16 residues. CDR1 and CDR2 from the germline V gene are MNHNS and SASEGT. J gave up 2 bases and V 4 bases, and 5 bases lay outside the gene matches. DNA for the CDR3: TGTGCCAGCAGTGTGACTAGCGGGGTAAACACAGATACGCAGTATTTT. Its translation is CASSVTSGVNTDTQYF.

The rearrangement uses TRBV5-1 and TRBJ2-3; TRBD2 agrees at 9 bases. Germline-derived CDR1 and CDR2 are SGHRS and YFSETQ. This CDR3 comprises 16 residues. V was clipped by 2 bases and J by 5 bases; unmatched bases: 9. The CDR3: CASSLLAGGPGDTQYF. The CDR3, as DNA: TGCGCCAGCAGCTTATTGGCGGGAGGGCCGGGAGATACGCAGTATTTT.

The V gene is TRBV28, the J gene TRBJ1-6; 8 bases agree with TRBD1. Per the germline V gene, CDR1 is MDHEN and CDR2 is SYDVKM. The CDR3 sequence is 19 residues long. The V gene end was trimmed by 2 bases and the J gene end by 0 bases; junction bases not matched to a gene: 9. In DNA form, the CDR3 reads TGTGCCAGCAGTTTACCCCGAGGGGACAGGAGCTCCTATAATTCACCCCTCCACTTT. Translation: CASSLPRGDRSSYNSPLHF.

The V gene is TRBV7-9, the J gene TRBJ2-2, with TRBD2 matching over 7 bases. The J segment lost 2 bases and the V segment lost 4 bases, leaving 4 bases of the junction unmatched. The length of the CDR3 is 15 residues. CDR1 is SEHNR and CDR2 is FQNEAQ in the germline V gene (reference sequence). This chain's CDR3 is CASSSRGYNTGELFF. CDR3 in DNA: TGTGCCAGCAGCTCGCGGGGGTACAACACCGGGGAGCTGTTTTTT.

The chain employs TRBV30 and TRBJ2-3; D remains ambiguous. This CDR3 contains 14 residues. V lost 0 bases to trimming and J lost 1 base, with 8 bases between them. CDR1 GTSNPN and CDR2 SVGIG come from the germline V gene (reference sequence). Written as DNA, the CDR3 is TGTGCCTGGAGTGTCTTCGCGCGCACAGATACGCAGTATTTT. Amino acid sequence: CAWSVFARTDTQYF.

The chain links TRBV18 to TRBJ2-3; 11 bases agree with TRBD2. Unmatched junction bases numbered 1, after V lost 2 bases and J lost 6 bases. The CDR3 runs to 14 residues. Germline V CDR1 and CDR2: KGHSH, LQKENI. CDR3 amino acids: CASSPTSGSDTQYF. The CDR3 DNA is TGTGCCAGCTCACCAACTAGCGGGAGCGATACGCAGTATTTT.

CDR3 DNA sequence: TGTGCTGCTTCCAGCTTCTCTGGAAACACCATATATTTT. It translates to CAASSFSGNTIYF. The chain has TRBV6-1 and TRBJ1-3, with D unclear. From germline, CDR1 is MNHNS and CDR2 SASEGT. The length of the CDR3 is 13 residues.